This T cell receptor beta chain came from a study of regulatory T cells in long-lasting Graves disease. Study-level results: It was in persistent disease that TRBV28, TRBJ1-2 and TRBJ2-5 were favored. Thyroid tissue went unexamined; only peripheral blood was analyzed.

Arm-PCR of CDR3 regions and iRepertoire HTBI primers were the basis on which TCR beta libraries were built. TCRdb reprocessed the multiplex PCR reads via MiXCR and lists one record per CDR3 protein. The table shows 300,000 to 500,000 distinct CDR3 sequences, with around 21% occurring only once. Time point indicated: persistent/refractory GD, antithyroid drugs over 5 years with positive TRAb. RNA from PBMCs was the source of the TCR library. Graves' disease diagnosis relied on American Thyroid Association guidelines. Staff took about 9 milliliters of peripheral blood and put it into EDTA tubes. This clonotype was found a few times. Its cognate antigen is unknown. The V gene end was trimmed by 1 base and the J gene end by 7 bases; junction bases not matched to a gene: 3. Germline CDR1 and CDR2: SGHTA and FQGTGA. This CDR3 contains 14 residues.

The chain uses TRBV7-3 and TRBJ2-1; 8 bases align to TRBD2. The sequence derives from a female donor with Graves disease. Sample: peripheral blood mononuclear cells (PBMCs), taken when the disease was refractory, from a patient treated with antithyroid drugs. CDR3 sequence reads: CASSLMTSENEQFF. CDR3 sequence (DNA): TGTGCCAGCAGCTTAATGACTAGCGAGAATGAGCAGTTCTTC.